The next 2 T cell receptor beta chains were all read from a single sample in a study of blood T cell repertoires in COVID-19. TCRdb's table, derived via immunoSEQ multiplex PCR, lists solely in-frame clones and lacks some. The sample consists of about 260,000 clones, around 87% of them appearing once. Sequencing was carried out using peripheral blood. The origin of the receptors is a woman aged 50 to 60 with acute or convalescent COVID-19.

This clone was found a few times. The chain combines TRBV3-1 (or the pseudogene TRBV3-2) with TRBJ2-2; D is uncertain. V lost 0 bases and J 0 bases, leaving 11 bases between the germline ends. Germline lookup yields CDR1 LGHDT and CDR2 YNNKEL (reference sequence). The CDR3 sequence is 17 residues long. The CDR3 loop reads CASSQDRSNANTGELFF. In DNA form, the CDR3 reads TGTGCCAGCAGCCAAGACCGCAGTAACGCGAACACCGGGGAGCTGTTTTTT.

The table lists this clone with a count of one. The genes are TRBV5-1 and TRBJ2-1; TRBD2 might be the D (6 bases). The length of the CDR3 is 14 residues. V was cut by 3 bases and J by 4 bases, with 11 bases left in between. Germline V CDR1 and CDR2: SGHRS, YFSETQ. The CDR3: CASSWGDLYNEQFF. The DNA of the CDR3 is TGCGCCAGCAGCTGGGGGGACTTGTACAATGAGCAGTTCTTC.